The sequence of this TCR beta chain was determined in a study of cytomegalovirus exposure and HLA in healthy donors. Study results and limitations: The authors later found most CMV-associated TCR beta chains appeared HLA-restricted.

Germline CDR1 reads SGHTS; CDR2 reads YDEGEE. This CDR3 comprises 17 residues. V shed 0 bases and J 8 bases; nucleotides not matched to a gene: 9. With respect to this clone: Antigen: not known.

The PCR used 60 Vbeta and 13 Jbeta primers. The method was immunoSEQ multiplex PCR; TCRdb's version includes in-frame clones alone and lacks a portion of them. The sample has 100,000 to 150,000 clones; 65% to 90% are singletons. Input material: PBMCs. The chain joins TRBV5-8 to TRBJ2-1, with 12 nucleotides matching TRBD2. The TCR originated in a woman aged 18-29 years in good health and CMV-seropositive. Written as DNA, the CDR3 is TGTGCCAGCAGCTTGGAATTGTCTAGCGGGGGGGCCCATGAGCAGTTCTTC. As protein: CASSLELSSGGAHEQFF. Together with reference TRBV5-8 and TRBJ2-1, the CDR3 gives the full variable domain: EAGVTQSPTHLIKTRGQQATLRCSPISGHTSVYWYQQALGLGLQFLLWYDEGEERNRGNFPPRFSGRQFPNYSSELNVNALELEDSALYLCASSLELSSGGAHEQFFGPGTRLTVL.